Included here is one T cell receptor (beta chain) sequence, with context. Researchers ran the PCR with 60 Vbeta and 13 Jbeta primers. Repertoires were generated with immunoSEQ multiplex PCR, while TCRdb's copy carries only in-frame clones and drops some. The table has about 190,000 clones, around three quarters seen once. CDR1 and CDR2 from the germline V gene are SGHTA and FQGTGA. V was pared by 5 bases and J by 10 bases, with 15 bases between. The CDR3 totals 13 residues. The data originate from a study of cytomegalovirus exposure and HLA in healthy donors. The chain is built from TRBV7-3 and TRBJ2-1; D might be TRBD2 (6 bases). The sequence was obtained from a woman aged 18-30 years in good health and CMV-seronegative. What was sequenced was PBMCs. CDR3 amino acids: CASSETTSPEQFF. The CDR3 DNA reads TGTGCCAGCAGCGAAACGACTAGTCCCGAGCAGTTCTTC. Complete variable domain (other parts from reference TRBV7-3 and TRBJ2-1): GAGVSQTPSNKVTEKGKYVELRCDPISGHTALYWYRQSLGQGPEFLIYFQGTGAADDSGLPNDRFFAVRPEGSVSTLKIQRTERGDSAVYLCASSETTSPEQFFGPGTRLTVL.